Below, 5 T cell receptor beta chains from the same sample are listed, as sequenced in a study of blood T cell repertoires in COVID-19. Produced via immunoSEQ multiplex PCR; TCRdb's table is partial and in-frame only. The sample holds roughly 130,000 clones; roughly 84% are singletons and the top ten take around 13%. Sequencing input: peripheral blood. These receptors all come from a woman under 40 who had recovered from COVID-19.

The chain couples TRBV14 to TRBJ2-3, with 9 bases that match TRBD1. The CDR3 has 16 residues. Looked up from germline, CDR1 is SGHDN and CDR2 is FVKESK. V lost 4 bases, J lost 4 bases, and 9 bases stayed unmatched. CDR3: CASSRRGTGRSDTQYF. The CDR3, as DNA: TGTGCCAGCAGCCGGAGGGGGACAGGGAGGTCAGATACGCAGTATTTT.

On this clone: At one end, the junction sequence differs from germline, possibly due to a read error. V gene TRBV19 combines with J gene TRBJ2-7; 8 bases fit TRBD2. Germline CDR1 LNHDA, CDR2 SQIVND (reference sequence). This CDR3 is built from 16 residues. The CDR3 here is CASTITLSGTVYEQYF. CDR3 bases: TGTGCCAGTACTATAACCCTTAGCGGGACTGTCTACGAGCAGTACTTC. Using reference TRBV19 and TRBJ2-7 for the parts outside the CDR3, the full variable domain is DGGITQSPKYLFRKEGQNVTLSCEQNLNHDAMYWYRQDPGQGLRLIYYSQIVNDFQKGDIAEGYSVSREKKESFPLTVTSAQKNPTAFYLCASTITLSGTVYEQYFGPGTRLTVT.

The V and J genes are TRBV12-5 and TRBJ1-6, with a weak D call TRBD1 (6 bases). V lost 5 bases and J 5 bases, leaving 10 bases between the germline ends. The length of the CDR3 is 14 residues. Germline loops: CDR1 LGHNT, CDR2 FRNRAP. CDR3 sequence (DNA): TGTGCTAGTGGTCAGGGGACCGATAATTCACCCCTCCACTTT. Translated: CASGQGTDNSPLHF.

CDR3 bases: TGTGCCAGCAGCGTAGGAGACAGGGGGTCTAATGAAAAACTGTTTTTT. Its translation is CASSVGDRGSNEKLFF. V usage is TRBV9 and J usage is TRBJ1-4, with TRBD1 identical over 9 bases. With 0 bases clipped from V and 3 bases from J, the junction kept 3 bases outside the gene matches. The V gene's germline CDR1 is SGDLS and CDR2 YYNGEE. This CDR3 has 16 residues.

The genes are TRBV14 and TRBJ2-7; 14 bases agree with TRBD2. V shed 4 bases, J shed 1 base, and the junction held 9 bases outside the gene matches. The CDR3 is made up of 18 amino acids. Looked up from germline, CDR1 is SGHDN and CDR2 is FVKESK. CDR3: CASSRRLAGGPRSYEQYF. The CDR3 DNA is TGTGCCAGCAGCCGCAGACTAGCGGGAGGGCCTCGATCCTACGAGCAGTACTTC.